The entry that follows covers one T cell receptor (beta chain) sequence. At least ten counts were recorded for this clonotype. Its antigen is unknown. No qualities accompany the bases; no much larger clone lies one base away. The entry originates in a study of identical twins (dated by TCRdb to 2016 to 2017). Regarding the research as a whole: TCR alpha and beta repertoires from monozygotic twins, unrelated adults of various ages and cord blood were deep-sequenced to test whether fetal clonotypes persist. To rule out contamination, the twin experiments were replicated at different times with different library preparation protocols. Findings and caveats that apply to the study as a whole: Invariant T cells such as MAIT and iNKT could partly confound zero-insertion analyses, although diverse VJ usage argued against such confounding for most clonotypes. Because the same donors could not be followed over many years, the conclusions depended on cross-sectional statistical analysis. Fewer insertions were carried by abundant cord blood beta clonotypes; a weaker similar trend was observed in young adult naive repertoires, while no such trend was observed in memory repertoires. In beta out-of-frame sequences, excess twin sharing was weaker, because having fewer shared sequences lowered the signal-to-noise ratio. Compared with coincidental sharing between unrelated individuals, an excess of low generation-probability sequences was observed among out-of-frame TCR alpha sequences shared between twins. Recombination models systematically underestimated out-of-frame TCR alpha sharing in monozygotic twins but agreed with sharing between unrelated individuals.

The protocol used for the library was 5' RACE. Sequencing was performed on an Illumina HiSeq 2000. A universal primer binding site was introduced by template switching, and a unique molecular identifier was present in the final cDNA, enabling accurate counting of TCR cDNA molecules. First-strand cDNA for TCR alpha and beta chains was synthesized from specific primers in the conserved constant-segment region. To control for contamination, every cDNA library was double barcoded, receiving both a SMART-Mk sample barcode and Illumina barcodes. TruSeq adapter sequences and Illumina sample barcodes were added in two successive PCR steps. Sequencing of the TCR alpha and beta cDNA libraries was done on the Illumina HiSeq platform using custom primers. From the authors' description of their analysis: MiGEC was used to process raw reads and extract unique molecular identifiers, and MiXCR was used to find CDR3 positions. For each individual, recombination models were inferred using an EM algorithm with the repgenHMM and IGoR tools. Shared clonotypes were analyzed with the tcR package in R, and sharing was normalized by the product of cloneset sizes. To study raw recombination free of thymic and clonal selection effects, out-of-frame nonproductive sequences were analyzed. TCRdb itself trimmed the public reads at Q25 with fastp, ran MiXCR and retained productive beta chains. Entries are consolidated by CDR3 protein sequence, retaining the most common genes and DNA. TCRdb's processing, not the authors', yielded these V and J calls. Here the sample has a few hundred thousand distinct CDR3 sequences; about 8% occur a single time. The ten largest clones represent 2.5% to 3.5% of the sample.

V is pared back by 3 bases and J by 1 base, with 16 bases lying between the germline termini. CDR1 KGHSH and CDR2 LQKENI were looked up in the germline V gene. Including the terminal cysteine and phenylalanine, the CDR3 comprises 16 residues. The CDR3 DNA has 48 bases and is translated from base 1. Every donor was a healthy Caucasian. The twin cohort comprised three pairs of female monozygotic twins, all aged about 18 to 30 years. Positive isolation kits from Invitrogen were used to isolate CD4+ and CD8+ T cell populations. This same sample was also part of a study on yellow fever vaccine responses in identical twins. From the second report: The T cell response to vaccination in identical twins was reported by the authors to appear partly convergent and partly personalized. In identical twins, the study followed T cell clones that responded to the vaccine with precision.

The sequence was obtained from a woman between 18 and 29 years old in good health. The sequence joins TRBV18 to TRBJ2-7; a tentative D match to TRBD2 spans 6 bases. Sequencing was performed on CD8+ T cells sorted from blood. This receptor has the CDR3 CASSPKSGTSSYEQYF. Read as DNA, the sequence is TGTGCCAGCTCACCGAAAAGTGGGACTTCATCCTACGAGCAGTACTTC.